A single sample is the source of the 20 T cell receptor beta chains below, sequenced in a study of blood T cells in healthy people across ages. Together with a sample-barcoded 5' primer, a J-beta primer mix was included in a second PCR lasting roughly 6 to 12 cycles. TCRdb processed the 5' RACE reads anew with MiXCR; each CDR3 protein has one entry. The repertoire holds about 1.8 million distinct CDR3 sequences, with about 50% as singletons. The sequencing input was blood. The source of these receptors is a woman aged 40 to 55 in good health.

This clonotype showed up just a few times. The V call is TRBV3-1, the J call TRBJ2-4; 14 bases are a match to TRBD2. The CDR3 loop spans 20 amino acids. After removal of 3 bases from V and 3 bases from J, the junction contained 13 bases not matched to a gene. Germline V gene data show CDR1 as LGHDT and CDR2 as YNNKEL (reference sequence). Written as DNA, the CDR3 is TGTGCCAGCAGCCAGACATTTGGACTAGCGGGGGGCCGTAGCAAAAACATTCAGTACTTC. Protein sequence: CASSQTFGLAGGRSKNIQYF.

The V gene is TRBV6-1, the J gene TRBJ1-5, with TRBD1 matching 7 bases. Germline CDR1 reads MNHNS; CDR2 reads SASEGT. The ends lost 7 bases at V and 0 bases at J; junction bases unmatched: 6. The CDR3 spans 15 residues. This CDR3 is CASTLGQASNQPQHF. The CDR3 DNA sequence: TGTGCCAGCACCTTAGGACAGGCTAGCAATCAGCCCCAGCATTTT.

The V gene is TRBV28, the J gene TRBJ2-5, with D unclear. V lost 4 bases to trimming and J lost 7 bases, with 16 bases between them. The CDR3 is 14 amino acids. Germline CDR1 and CDR2: MDHEN and SYDVKM. The DNA for the CDR3 is TGTGCCAGCAGTTCACCCTGGGGTCTGGGGACCCAGTACTTC. Its protein product is CASSSPWGLGTQYF.

This chain uses TRBV5-1 with TRBJ2-1; 9 bases line up with TRBD1. CDR3 length: 15 residues. CDR1 and CDR2 (germline): SGHRS, YFSETQ. J lost 6 bases, V lost 3 bases, and 7 bases had no gene match. This CDR3 is CASSWDRAGSNEQFF. DNA of the CDR3: TGCGCCAGCAGCTGGGACAGGGCCGGTTCCAATGAGCAGTTCTTC.

This clonotype was detected only a few times. The rearrangement joins TRBV5-1 to TRBJ2-7; 11 bases are a match to TRBD2. The last part of the DNA fits TRBJ2-5 better; the J call may be wrong. This CDR3 region has 16 residues. Germline V gene sequence: CDR1 SGHRS, CDR2 YFSETQ. The CDR3 region is CASSLSVAGGEKTQYF. In nucleotides, the CDR3 is TGCGCCAGCAGCTTATCGGTAGCGGGGGGGGAGAAGACCCAGTACTTC.

This rearrangement joins TRBV5-6 to TRBJ2-7; TRBD2 aligns across 15 bases. Germline values: CDR1 SGHDT, CDR2 YYEEEE. This CDR3 comprises 17 residues. The V and J ends lost 3 bases and 4 bases, in that order; junction bases with no gene match: 8. The CDR3 DNA is TGTGCCAGCAGCTCGGGACTAGCGGGGGGCCCTGGATACGAGCAGTACTTC. Protein sequence: CASSSGLAGGPGYEQYF.

This clonotype has more than one count but fewer than ten. The rearrangement links TRBV6-5 to TRBJ1-4, with D possibly matching TRBD1 (5 bases). Looked up from germline, CDR1 is MNHEY and CDR2 is SVGAGI. The CDR3 covers 14 residues. V dropped 1 base and J dropped 12 bases, with 15 bases sitting between them. As DNA, the CDR3 is TGTGCCAGCAGTTACTTTTCAGGGCCCTCGGAACTGTTTTTT. This codes for CASSYFSGPSELFF.

The V gene is TRBV7-9, the J gene TRBJ2-3, with a possible D match to TRBD2 (5 bases). Germline V gives CDR1 SEHNR, CDR2 FQNEAQ (reference sequence). The V gene lost 11 bases and the J gene lost 4 bases, with 19 bases spanning the gap. CDR3 length: 14 residues. The CDR3 nucleotides read TGTGCCTCCCCCCTTGGAGGAGAGTCAGATACGCAGTATTTT. Protein product: CASPLGGESDTQYF.

V gene TRBV29-1 combines with J gene TRBJ2-1; 8 bases align to TRBD1. The CDR3 totals 13 residues. CDR1 SQVTM and CDR2 ANQGSEA come from the germline V gene. With 7 bases clipped from V and 6 bases from J, the junction kept 8 bases outside the gene matches. CDR3 region: CSGHKDRVNEQFF. CDR3 DNA: TGCAGCGGGCATAAGGACAGGGTCAATGAGCAGTTCTTC.

This clonotype was seen a few times. Here the CDR3 DNA reads TGTGCCAGCAGCCGGACTAGCGGGGGCCTCGGGTACCAAGAGACCCAGTACTTC. Protein sequence: CASSRTSGGLGYQETQYF. The rearrangement uses TRBV7-2 and TRBJ2-5, with 13 bases lining up with TRBD2. Germline assignment: CDR1 SGHTA and CDR2 FQGNSA. The ends lost 5 bases at V and 0 bases at J; junction bases unmatched: 9. CDR3 size: 18 residues. The entire variable domain, with the rest obtained from reference TRBV7-2 and TRBJ2-5, is as follows: GAGVSQSPSNKVTEKGKDVELRCDPISGHTALYWYRQSLGQGLEFLIYFQGNSAPDKSGLPSDRFSAERTGGSVSTLTIQRTQQEDSAVYLCASSRTSGGLGYQETQYFGPGTRLLVL.

This clonotype was recorded a few times. The genes are TRBV20-1 and TRBJ2-7; TRBD1 agrees at 10 bases. The CDR3 extends over 16 amino acids. Unmatched junction bases numbered 12, after V lost 5 bases and J lost 2 bases. Germline V gene sequence: CDR1 DFQATT, CDR2 SNEGSKA (reference sequence). CDR3 bases: TGCAGTGCTCGCCCGCTCCGGGACAGGGGCCCCTACGAGCAGTACTTC. This encodes CSARPLRDRGPYEQYF.

The V call is TRBV4-1, the J call TRBJ1-5; tentatively, D is TRBD1 (5 bases). The V end lost 3 bases, the J end lost 0 bases, and 12 bases lay between the germline ends. The CDR3 runs to 16 residues. Germline V gives CDR1 MGHRA, CDR2 YSYEKL. In nucleotides, the CDR3 is TGCGCCAGCAGCCAGTGGGGGGACGATAGCAATCAGCCCCAGCATTTT. Translated, it gives CASSQWGDDSNQPQHF.

The chain links TRBV6-2 or TRBV6-3 to TRBJ2-3; the D gene is possibly TRBD1 (6 bases). The CDR3 runs 15 residues. CDR1 and CDR2 (germline): MNHEY, SVGEGT. Trimming took off 8 bases at V and 4 bases at J, with 19 bases between the two ends. CDR3 DNA: TGTGCCAGCTGGAACCTACAGGGTACGGCAGATACGCAGTATTTT. Encoded protein: CASWNLQGTADTQYF.

V gene TRBV20-1 combines with J gene TRBJ1-1, with D uncertain. Germline V gives CDR1 DFQATT, CDR2 SNEGSKA (reference sequence). V lost 6 bases and J 11 bases, leaving 13 bases between the germline ends. The CDR3 sequence is 10 residues long. CDR3 loop: CSAANRAAFF. The CDR3, as DNA: TGCAGTGCGGCGAACCGGGCGGCTTTCTTT.

This clonotype has just a few counts. This chain joins TRBV6-2 or TRBV6-3 and TRBJ2-6; TRBD1 aligns across 8 bases. V lost 6 bases and J lost 2; bases outside the gene matches: 6. Germline CDR1 MNHEY, CDR2 SVGEGT. CDR3 length: 16 amino acids. CDR3 DNA sequence: TGTGCCAGCAGCGGATACAGGGGGACTGGGGCCAACGTCCTGACTTTC. It is translated as CASSGYRGTGANVLTF.

This clonotype has more than one count but fewer than ten. J is TRBJ1-2 and V is TRBV7-2; a weak D match, TRBD1 (6 bases). CDR1 and CDR2 from the germline V gene are SGHTA and FQGNSA. The CDR3 sequence is 14 residues long. Trimming pared 4 bases from V and 2 bases from J, leaving 11 bases between. The CDR3 loop is CASSSRGANYGYTF. Written as DNA, the CDR3 is TGTGCCAGCAGCTCCCGGGGGGCGAACTATGGCTACACCTTC.

This chain uses TRBV12-3 or TRBV12-4 with TRBJ1-1; D remains unclear. V was trimmed by 3 bases and J by 1 base, leaving 12 bases between them. This CDR3 has 15 residues. This CDR3 is CASSFSRVWNTEAFF. CDR3 nucleotides: TGTGCCAGCAGTTTTTCAAGGGTCTGGAACACTGAAGCTTTCTTT.

This clonotype was seen only a few times. The chain links TRBV24-1 to TRBJ2-6; the match to TRBD1 covers 7 bases. The V segment lost 5 bases and the J segment 4 bases; nucleotides outside the gene matches: 10. CDR3 length: 17 amino acids. Per the germline V gene, CDR1 is KGHDR and CDR2 is SFDVKD. Here the CDR3 DNA reads TGTGCCACCAGTGCCGGAACAGGGGTGTGGGGGGCCAACGTCCTGACTTTC. Its translation is CATSAGTGVWGANVLTF.

A single count supports this clonotype. This chain uses TRBV7-3 with TRBJ2-1, with 8 bases aligning to TRBD2. Germline V gene sequence: CDR1 SGHTA, CDR2 FQGTGA. There are 20 residues in the CDR3. V shed 1 base, J shed 0 bases, and the junction held 14 bases outside the gene matches. CDR3 DNA sequence: TGTGCCAGCAGCTTAATAAGTATGGCGGGGGGCCTACGCTCCTACAATGAGCAGTTCTTC. Protein product: CASSLISMAGGLRSYNEQFF.

This sequence joins TRBV28 and TRBJ2-1, with 15 bases lining up with TRBD2. Germline V gives CDR1 MDHEN, CDR2 SYDVKM. The trim removed 5 bases at V and 7 bases at J, leaving 15 bases unmatched. The CDR3 has 19 residues. CDR3 bases: TGTGCCAGCAGTACTGCAGGACTAGCGGGGGGGCCAATCCATAATGAGCAGTTCTTC. As protein: CASSTAGLAGGPIHNEQFF.